This T cell receptor (beta chain) was profiled in a study of cytomegalovirus exposure and HLA in healthy donors (dated 2017 in TCRdb). Regarding the research as a whole: In an earlier analysis of 550 to 750 of the donors, approximately 300 Gb of sequence data and 117 million unique TCR beta sequences from about 180 million T cells were reported. An early release covering about 600 HLA-typed donors comprised roughly 300 gigabases of sequencing data and tens of millions of unique TCR sequences. Of the approximately 400 genotyped donors, more than 75% were placed in the genetic ancestry cluster associated with self-reported Caucasian donors. The aim of the study was to test whether cataloging public T cell receptors could identify signatures of past pathogen exposure. The study used immunosequencing to profile the T cell repertoires of several hundred subjects and linked those repertoires to cytomegalovirus serostatus. A separate validation cohort of more than 100 different subjects was used in addition to the 666-subject first cohort. The study combined high-throughput TCR immunosequencing, statistical association of individual TCRs with disease status, and machine learning to predict cytomegalovirus infection status. In a later analysis, previously published TCR beta repertoires from 666 donors were re-analyzed and high-resolution HLA genotyping was added so that TCR occurrence patterns could be studied. In the later analysis, no new phenotypic data were used to find candidate immune exposures; instead, reliance was placed on TCR beta sequences and their occurrence across donors. An earlier analysis of some 600 of the donors applied high-throughput TCR beta sequencing to assess whether each TCR beta V gene segment acted as functional or pseudogenic. Donor age, sex, ethnicity and CMV serostatus were compiled together with the repertoire data. In a later genetic analysis, genome-wide SNP genotypes for about 55% of the roughly 700 donors were used, and that subset was treated as a discovery cohort. All discovery cohort repertoires had been generated using a single sequencing platform. Class I and class II HLA loci were covered by the typing at four-digit resolution. The number of donors typed differed by locus, with about 620-630 for A, B, C, DRB1 and DQB1, more than 500 for DQA1, some 570 for DPA1, and approximately 470 for DPB1. Five DR-DQ haplotypes were handled as single units for association and clustering because linkage in the cohort was strong. On average, roughly 250,000 unique TCR beta nucleotide sequences were sequenced per donor among fewer than 500 genotyped donors of the cohort, with 15% to 20% of those sequences being non-productive. Summary of the overall study and its limitations: In a later analysis, HLA-associated TCR beta chains showed more clonal expansion and lower generation probabilities than non-associated chains that were equally common. Most CMV-associated TCR beta chains appeared to be HLA-restricted in a later analysis, and the HLA associations seemed to be driven largely by CMV exposure. A cluster of highly shared sequence variants was judged likely to be a technical artifact of the sequencing pipeline. The only immune exposure information available for the cohort was CMV serostatus. Linkage disequilibrium might explain the correlated functional status among segregating V segments, but an unknown experimental factor could not be excluded. The cohort was sequenced for TCR beta chains only, and without alpha or paired-chain data the features that could be detected were limited. Some IMGT-functional V segments, including TRBV6-2 and TRBV6-3, could not be distinguished by the 87-base-pair reads and were therefore excluded. In a later analysis, several top co-occurrence clusters were reported to appear linked to parvovirus B19, influenza, CMV and Epstein-Barr virus. Compared with the approximately 670-donor mean, donors in an Asian-associated ancestry cluster had fewer N-insertions in productive TCRs, according to a later genetic analysis. Because HLA typing was missing for some donors at each locus, association tests included only the typed subset. In an earlier analysis of 500 to 650 of the donors, most TCR beta V segments appeared in productive rearrangements about 87% or about 30% of the time, broadly matching IMGT annotations. Three of the identified cytomegalovirus-associated TCR beta chains were confirmed in vitro to be specific for cytomegalovirus antigens. An association between a missense DCLRE1C variant and V-gene and J-gene trimming of TCR beta chains was found in a later genetic analysis and replicated in an independent cohort. According to the authors, the approach could potentially be generalized to other disease states and immunological phenotypes. In a later analysis, more than 15,000 TCR beta sequences were associated with specific HLA alleles at a false discovery rate of 0.05. When HLA alleles, especially DR and DQ, strongly co-occurred, attributing TCR associations to individual alleles was difficult. Roughly uniform sequencing depth across donors was assumed in presence/absence analyses, although this assumption may not hold. A further reported finding was that TCR beta sequences accurately predicted the HLA-A and HLA-B alleles for most subjects in the first cohort. Because counts were too low, 15 to 20 rarely observed V segments, including chromosome 9 orphons, were left out of the earlier analysis of about 620 of the donors. A later analysis found that TCR association rates varied across HLA loci, with DRB1 alleles showing the most associated TCRs and HLA-C alleles the fewest. Across donors, most TCR sequences were observed very rarely, whereas some public TCRs were present in many individuals. Cytomegalovirus status was reported to be diagnosed by the classifier with high specificity and sensitivity in both the original and validation cohorts. In the study, approximately 160 TCR beta chains were listed as associated with cytomegalovirus.

Details on this clone: Its antigen target is currently unknown. No much larger clonotype is one base removed from it; base qualities were not supplied.

The cohort comprised around 700 healthy bone marrow donors. At the time of sampling, all cohort members were nominally healthy, though unrecorded immune exposures were likely present. The donor was CMV seropositive and was included in the group of almost 300 seropositive cohort members. Each donor provided a peripheral blood sample, and peripheral blood mononuclear cells were used for TCR beta sequencing. Genomic DNA extraction from the blood cell samples was performed with the Qiagen DNeasy Blood Extraction Kit. The method behind the library was the immunoSEQ multiplex PCR assay. A mixture of 60 forward primers for TCR Vbeta segments and 13 reverse primers for TCR Jbeta segments was used in the multiplex PCR. A multiplex PCR assay on genomic DNA amplified the CDR3 region of rearranged TCR beta genes. The Illumina HiSeq System was used to sequence the amplified TCR beta libraries as 87-base-pair reads. The original methods were these. Across the 500 to 850 repertoires, a later analysis counted about 81 million unique TCR beta chains, around 11 million of which were shared by at least two donors. Raw reads were error-corrected and collapsed into unique sequences by a nearest-neighbor algorithm in which closely related sequences were merged to remove PCR and sequencing errors. To assign V, D and J gene segments, CDR3 sequences were aligned to IMGT reference sequences. For a sequence to be retained, at least a six-nucleotide match to both a V gene segment and a J gene segment was required. Rearrangements were called productive when the CDR3 lacked stop codons and stayed in frame with V and J; all others were non-productive. Following IMGT convention, CDR3 was defined as the stretch from the second conserved V-encoded cysteine up to the conserved J-encoded phenylalanine. Sequences without an unambiguous match to a single V gene segment were excluded from the earlier analysis of about 630 of the donors. An earlier analysis of almost 600 of the donors classified V segments as functional when productive rearrangements were above 56.7% and as segregating when the standard deviation between donors was above 5%. A statistical classification framework was built for diagnosing cytomegalovirus status from the catalog of TCR beta chain sequences. In a later analysis, TCR nucleotide sequences were compared against IMGT/GENE-DB human TR gene sequences so that V and J genes could be assigned. Using the TCRdist pipeline, a later analysis assigned CDR3 sequences along with most-parsimonious VDJ recombination scenarios. In a later analysis, every TCR beta chain was defined by the combination of its CDR3 amino acid sequence and its V-gene family, and reads without a unique V-gene family were dropped. A later analysis removed over 500 highly shared, low-generation-probability nucleotide sequences to deal with suspected cross-contamination and a sequencing artifact. A later analysis calculated a clonal expansion index for each public chain from normalized within-repertoire ranks of inferred template counts. In a later analysis, generation probabilities were computed using a VDJ recombination model fitted to out-of-frame rearrangements, and the results were checked against IGoR. Hypergeometric tests were used in a later analysis to score TCR-TCR, TCR-HLA and TCR-CMV co-occurrence, with a repertoire-size bias correction applied to the TCR pairs. A later analysis estimated false discovery rates by permuting HLA or CMV assignments 20 times. In a later analysis, co-occurring TCRs were grouped using DBSCAN, with TCRdist sequence similarity added in when clustering inside HLA-allele-positive subsets. Repertoires with fewer than 30,000 or more than 120,000 public chains, plus five repertoires with anomalous nucleotide sharing, were excluded from co-occurrence clustering. TCRdb stores this immuneACCESS table with in-frame sequences only. Part of the clones is absent; in the studies checked, under half of the shortfall reflects unresolved V genes, and no reason is known for the rest. V, J and clone size reflect that table, while D and trimming were determined from the DNA. The sample includes roughly 97,000 clones, with roughly a tenth observed a single time. Roughly 5% of the sample is taken by the ten largest.

The CDR3 holds 14 amino acids from the cysteine to the phenylalanine. Only the CDR3 DNA stays, 42 bases, in frame from base 1. V is clipped by 3 bases and J by 4 bases, and the sequence between their germline boundaries is 7 bases long. CDR1 ENHRY and CDR2 SYGVKD were looked up in the germline V gene. The material sequenced was PBMCs. The rearranged segments are TRBV10-3 and TRBJ2-6; possibly the D gene is TRBD1, per 5 matching bases. This receptor was taken from a man in his forties or fifties in good health and CMV-seropositive. The CDR3 loop reads CAISEGAGANVLTF. The nucleotide sequence reads as follows: TGTGCCATCAGTGAAGGGGCCGGGGCCAACGTCCTGACTTTC.